These 22 T cell receptor beta chains were all obtained from the same sample, sequenced in a study of cytomegalovirus exposure and HLA in healthy donors. Measured with immunoSEQ multiplex PCR; TCRdb has only the in-frame clones, and not every one. The data hold some 120,000 clones, with about nine tenths observed a single time. Specimen: PBMCs. Receptor source: a man between 25 and 39 years old in good health and CMV-seronegative.

This clone appeared once. This rearrangement joins TRBV6-1 to TRBJ2-3; 7 nucleotides line up with TRBD2. With V trimmed by 4 bases and J by 2 bases, 6 bases remained unmatched. This CDR3 comprises 15 residues. Germline lookup yields CDR1 MNHNS and CDR2 SASEGT. The CDR3 loop reads CASSGLAATTDTQYF. CDR3 DNA sequence: TGTGCCAGCAGTGGGCTAGCGGCCACCACAGATACGCAGTATTTT.

The chain recombines TRBV5-1 with TRBJ2-5; 8 nucleotides align to TRBD1. Trimming at V came to 4 bases and at J to 0 bases, leaving 8 bases not matched to a gene. The germline CDR1 and CDR2 sequences are SGHRS and YFSETQ. CDR3 size: 16 residues. The CDR3 here is CASSRGGQADQETQYF. The CDR3 DNA is TGCGCCAGCAGCCGAGGGGGACAGGCCGACCAAGAGACCCAGTACTTC.

Here the CDR3 reads CASSAYAGSRNEQFF. Here the CDR3 DNA reads TGCGCCAGCAGCGCGTATGCAGGGTCGAGGAATGAGCAGTTCTTC. The chain employs TRBV4-3 and TRBJ2-1; TRBD1 is a possible D gene (5 bases). Germline CDR1 and CDR2: LGHNA and YSLEER. V dropped 5 bases and J dropped 7 bases, with 18 bases sitting between them. The CDR3 loop spans 15 amino acids.

The gene calls are TRBV13 and TRBJ1-1; D uncertain. Germline CDR1 reads PRHDT; CDR2 reads FYEKMQ (reference sequence). V lost 2 bases to trimming and J lost 5 bases, with 15 bases between them. This CDR3 has 15 amino acids. The CDR3 sequence: CASSLPGAGRTEAFF. CDR3 bases: TGTGCCAGCAGCTTACCGGGAGCCGGACGGACTGAAGCTTTCTTT.

The chain has TRBV6-1 and TRBJ2-7; possible D gene TRBD2, 6 bases. Germline assignment: CDR1 MNHNS and CDR2 SASEGT. The CDR3 is 13 amino acids. The germline V and J ends were trimmed by 4 bases and 1 base, with 8 bases remaining between them. The CDR3 region is CASSVRESYEQYF. Written as DNA, the CDR3 is TGTGCCAGCAGTGTCCGGGAGTCCTACGAGCAGTACTTC.

V and J are TRBV18 and TRBJ2-3; the D gene is possibly TRBD1 (6 bases). The germline V and J ends were trimmed by 1 base and 5 bases, with 10 bases remaining between them. This CDR3 comprises 14 residues. Germline CDR1 KGHSH, CDR2 LQKENI. Here the CDR3 reads CASSPRSGEDTQYF. DNA of the CDR3: TGTGCCAGCTCACCACGATCAGGGGAAGATACGCAGTATTTT.

Many counts were recorded for this clone. The V gene is TRBV4-2, the J gene TRBJ1-4; 7 positions agree with TRBD1. V was clipped by 2 bases and J by 6 bases; unmatched bases: 6. Germline lookup yields CDR1 LGHNA and CDR2 YNFKEQ. The CDR3 is made up of 15 amino acids. In nucleotides, the CDR3 is TGTGCCAGCAGCCAAATTGGTGGACAGGATGAAAAACTGTTTTTT. Translated, it gives CASSQIGGQDEKLFF.

The chain links TRBV6-5 to TRBJ1-5; maybe TRBD1 (5 bases). This CDR3 comprises 14 residues. V lost 0 bases and J 4 bases, leaving 7 bases between the germline ends. In germline, CDR1 is MNHEY, CDR2 SVGAGI. CDR3 sequence reads: CASSYSDNNQPQHF. The DNA for the CDR3 is TGTGCCAGCAGTTACTCGGACAATAATCAGCCCCAGCATTTT.

The chain employs TRBV10-3 and TRBJ1-1; tentative D call: TRBD1 (6 bases). Per the germline V gene, CDR1 is ENHRY and CDR2 is SYGVKD. Trimming cost V 4 bases and J 3 bases, with 15 bases left between them. The CDR3 consists of 15 residues. The DNA of the CDR3 is TGTGCCATCAGTGGGACCCAGGGGACGGACACTGAAGCTTTCTTT. It specifies CAISGTQGTDTEAFF.

The chain links TRBV11-3 to TRBJ2-1; D possibly corresponds to TRBD1 (6 bases). Germline CDR1 and CDR2: SGHNT and YENEEA. This CDR3 region has 15 residues. V lost 5 bases to trimming and J lost 2 bases, with 13 bases between them. CDR3 sequence: CASSRTGLAYNEQFF. In nucleotides, the CDR3 is TGTGCCAGCAGCCGAACAGGGCTAGCCTACAATGAGCAGTTCTTC.

V and J are TRBV9 and TRBJ1-6, with 7 bases that match TRBD1. Germline CDR1 SGDLS, CDR2 YYNGEE. There are 15 residues in the CDR3. V lost 6 bases to trimming and J lost 7 bases; unmatched junction nucleotides: 10. CDR3 coding DNA: TGTGCCAGCAAGGGCCAGGGGGATCAAAATTCACCCCTCCACTTT. It encodes CASKGQGDQNSPLHF.

The J gene is TRBJ1-4, the V gene TRBV10-2, with 8 bases lining up with TRBD1. The CDR3 length is 18 residues. V was clipped by 1 base and J by 1 base; unmatched bases: 8. Germline assignment: CDR1 WSHSY and CDR2 SAAADI. CDR3 protein: CASSEWTGKFGTNEKLFF. For the CDR3, the DNA is TGCGCCAGCAGTGAGTGGACAGGGAAGTTTGGAACTAATGAAAAACTGTTTTTT.

The chain couples TRBV18 to TRBJ2-6; 10 nucleotides align to TRBD1. Per the germline V gene, CDR1 is KGHSH and CDR2 is LQKENI. The CDR3 length is 17 residues. The ends lost 6 bases at V and 0 bases at J; junction bases unmatched: 5. CDR3 residues: CASSPRTGGSGANVLTF. The CDR3, as DNA: TGTGCCAGCTCTCCAAGGACAGGGGGCTCTGGGGCCAACGTCCTGACTTTC.

The chain has TRBV19 and TRBJ2-1; the D gene is possibly TRBD2 (5 bases). The CDR3 totals 14 residues. Trimming shortened V by 6 bases and J by 0 bases, and 9 bases separated the two germline ends. From germline, CDR1 is LNHDA and CDR2 SQIVND (reference sequence). CDR3 bases: TGTGCCAGTAGGGATGGGAGCTCCTACAATGAGCAGTTCTTC. It codes for CASRDGSSYNEQFF.

This clone showed up just a few times. This chain uses TRBV15 with TRBJ2-5; weak D call: TRBD2 (7 bases). Germline CDR1 is LNHNV and CDR2 is YYDKDF (reference sequence). Trimming took off 3 bases at V and 4 bases at J, with 21 bases between the two ends. The CDR3 spans 17 residues. CDR3 coding DNA: TGTGCCACCAGCAGGGGTGGTCGAGGGGGAGGGGTAGAGACCCAGTACTTC. It translates to CATSRGGRGGGVETQYF. Full variable domain (remainder filled in from reference TRBV15 and TRBJ2-5): DAMVIQNPRYQVTQFGKPVTLSCSQTLNHNVMYWYQQKSSQAPKLLFHYYDKDFNNEADTPDNFQSRRPNTSFCFLDIRSPGLGDTAMYLCATSRGGRGGGVETQYFGPGTRLLVL.

Comment on this clone: This sample includes further DNA sequences coding for the same CDR3. The rearrangement joins TRBV30 to TRBJ2-7, with a weak D call TRBD2 (5 bases). The CDR3 extends over 12 amino acids. Germline V gene data show CDR1 as GTSNPN and CDR2 as SVGIG (reference sequence). The V and J ends lost 3 bases and 1 base respectively, with 7 bases between them. CDR3 sequence reads: CAWRGGSYEQYF. The CDR3 nucleotides read TGTGCCTGGAGGGGCGGGTCCTACGAGCAGTACTTC.

The V and J genes are TRBV18 and TRBJ1-4; D unresolved. The CDR3 is 13 residues long. V dropped 3 bases and J dropped 8 bases, with 10 bases sitting between them. CDR1 and CDR2 (germline): KGHSH, LQKENI. CDR3 DNA sequence: TGTGCCAGCTCACCGTCATTCGGGGAAAAACTGTTTTTT. Its translation: CASSPSFGEKLFF. The full variable domain, its missing parts supplied by reference TRBV18 and TRBJ1-4, is NAGVMQNPRHLVRRRGQEARLRCSPMKGHSHVYWYRQLPEEGLKFMVYLQKENIIDESGMPKERFSAEFPKEGPSILRIQQVVRGDSAAYFCASSPSFGEKLFFGSGTQLSVL.

This clone was detected only once. The rearrangement uses TRBV19 and TRBJ2-5; TRBD2 agrees at 16 bases. Germline V gives CDR1 LNHDA, CDR2 SQIVND (reference sequence). The CDR3 has 18 residues. The ends lost 1 base at V and 5 bases at J; junction bases unmatched: 7. This CDR3 reads CASSIVGLAGGPRETQYF. The CDR3, as DNA: TGTGCCAGTAGTATAGTGGGACTAGCGGGAGGGCCGAGGGAGACCCAGTACTTC.

The gene calls are TRBV6-1 and TRBJ2-7; D is possibly TRBD2 (6 bases). CDR1 is MNHNS and CDR2 is SASEGT in the germline V gene. Trimming removed 7 bases from V and 1 base from J, with 11 bases in between. This CDR3 has 13 amino acids. CDR3 sequence: CASTGGHSYEQYF. CDR3 nucleotide sequence: TGTGCCAGCACAGGAGGGCATTCCTACGAGCAGTACTTC.

V is TRBV5-4 and J is TRBJ2-3, with TRBD2 matching 7 bases. This CDR3 is built from 18 residues. V was pared by 4 bases and J by 0 bases, with 14 bases of the junction left unmatched. Looked up from germline, CDR1 is SGHNT and CDR2 is YYREEE (reference sequence). CDR3 amino acids: CASSRPTSQAPSTDTQYF. The CDR3 DNA reads TGTGCCAGCAGCCGACCGACTAGCCAGGCCCCTAGCACAGATACGCAGTATTTT.

CDR3 sequence (DNA): TGTGCCATCAGCGATCCTTCAGGCAGGTATTACGAGCAGTACTTC. Amino acids: CAISDPSGRYYEQYF. V usage is TRBV10-3 and J usage is TRBJ2-7; no definite D call. The germline V and J ends were trimmed by 6 bases and 4 bases, with 19 bases remaining between them. This CDR3 is built from 15 residues. Germline V gene data show CDR1 as ENHRY and CDR2 as SYGVKD.

This clone came up a few times. This CDR3 reads CASSSVGQGSYEQYF. CDR3 nucleotides: TGTGCCAGCAGCTCGGTGGGTCAGGGGTCCTACGAGCAGTACTTC. V usage is TRBV5-4 and J usage is TRBJ2-7; the D gene is possibly TRBD1 (6 bases). CDR3 length: 15 residues. Trimming stripped 3 bases from V and 1 base from J, with 14 bases between. Per the germline V gene, CDR1 is SGHNT and CDR2 is YYREEE (reference sequence).